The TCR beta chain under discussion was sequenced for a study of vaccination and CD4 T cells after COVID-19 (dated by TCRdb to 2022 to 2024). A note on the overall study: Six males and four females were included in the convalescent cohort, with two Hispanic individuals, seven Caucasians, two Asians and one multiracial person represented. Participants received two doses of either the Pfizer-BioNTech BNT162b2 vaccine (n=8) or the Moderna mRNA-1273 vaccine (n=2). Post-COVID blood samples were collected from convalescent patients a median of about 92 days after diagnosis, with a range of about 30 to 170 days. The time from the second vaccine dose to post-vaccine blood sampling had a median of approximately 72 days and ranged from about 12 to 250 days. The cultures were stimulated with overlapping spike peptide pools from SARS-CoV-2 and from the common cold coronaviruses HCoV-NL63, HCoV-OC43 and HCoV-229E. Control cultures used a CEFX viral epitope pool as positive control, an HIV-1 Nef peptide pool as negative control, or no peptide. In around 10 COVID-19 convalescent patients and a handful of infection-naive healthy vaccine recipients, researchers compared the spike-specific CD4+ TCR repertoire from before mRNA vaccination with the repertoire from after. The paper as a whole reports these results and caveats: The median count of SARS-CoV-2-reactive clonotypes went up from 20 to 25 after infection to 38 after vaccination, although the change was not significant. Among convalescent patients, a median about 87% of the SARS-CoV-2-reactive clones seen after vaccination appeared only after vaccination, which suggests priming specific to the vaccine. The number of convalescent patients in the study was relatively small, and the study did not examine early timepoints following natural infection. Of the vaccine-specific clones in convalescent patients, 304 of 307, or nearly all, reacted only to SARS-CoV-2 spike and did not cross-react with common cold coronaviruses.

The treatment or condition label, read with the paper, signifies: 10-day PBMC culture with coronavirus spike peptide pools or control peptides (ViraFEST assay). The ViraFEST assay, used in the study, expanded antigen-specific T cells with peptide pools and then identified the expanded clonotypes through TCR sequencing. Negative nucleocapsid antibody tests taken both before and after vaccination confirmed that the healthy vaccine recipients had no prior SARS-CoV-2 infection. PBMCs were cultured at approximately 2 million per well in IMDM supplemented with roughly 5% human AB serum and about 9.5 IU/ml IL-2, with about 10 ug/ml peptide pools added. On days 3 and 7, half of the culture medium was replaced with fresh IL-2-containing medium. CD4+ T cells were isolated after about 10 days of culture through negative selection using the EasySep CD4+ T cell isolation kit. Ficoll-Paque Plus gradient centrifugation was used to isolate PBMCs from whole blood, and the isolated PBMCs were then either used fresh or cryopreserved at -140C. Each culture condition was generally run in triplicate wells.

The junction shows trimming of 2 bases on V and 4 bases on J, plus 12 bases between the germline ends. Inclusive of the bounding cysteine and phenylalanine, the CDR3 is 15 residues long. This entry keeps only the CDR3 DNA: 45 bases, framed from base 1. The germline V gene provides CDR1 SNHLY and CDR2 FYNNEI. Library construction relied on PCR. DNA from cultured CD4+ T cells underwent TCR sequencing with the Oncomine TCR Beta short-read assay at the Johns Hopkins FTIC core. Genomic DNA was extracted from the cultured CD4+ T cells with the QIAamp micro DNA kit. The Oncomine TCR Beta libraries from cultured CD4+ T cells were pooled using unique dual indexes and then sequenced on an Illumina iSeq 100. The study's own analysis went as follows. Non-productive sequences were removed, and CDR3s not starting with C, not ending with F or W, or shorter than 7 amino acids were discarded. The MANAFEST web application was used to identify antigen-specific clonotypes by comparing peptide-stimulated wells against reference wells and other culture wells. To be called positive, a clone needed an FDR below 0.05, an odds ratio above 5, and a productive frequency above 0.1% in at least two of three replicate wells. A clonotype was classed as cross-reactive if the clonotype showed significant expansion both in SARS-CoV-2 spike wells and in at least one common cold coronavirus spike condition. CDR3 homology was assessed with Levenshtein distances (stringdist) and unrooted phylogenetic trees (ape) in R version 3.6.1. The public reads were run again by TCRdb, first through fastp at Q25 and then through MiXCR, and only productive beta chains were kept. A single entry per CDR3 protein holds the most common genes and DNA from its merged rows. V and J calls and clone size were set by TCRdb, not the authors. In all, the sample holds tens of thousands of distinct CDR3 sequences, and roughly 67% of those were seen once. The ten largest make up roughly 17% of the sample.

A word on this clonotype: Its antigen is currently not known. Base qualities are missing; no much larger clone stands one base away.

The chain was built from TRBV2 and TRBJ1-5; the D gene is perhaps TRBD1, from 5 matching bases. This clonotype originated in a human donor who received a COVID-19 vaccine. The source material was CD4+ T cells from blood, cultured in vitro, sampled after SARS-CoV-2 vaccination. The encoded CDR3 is CASSETLTANQPQHF. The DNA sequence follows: TGTGCCAGCAGTGAAACCCTGACAGCTAATCAGCCCCAGCATTTT.